These 32 T cell receptor beta chains originate from one sample sequenced in a study of OX40 agonist ivuxolimab in advanced cancers. The assay was immunoSEQ multiplex PCR, and TCRdb's table has in-frame clones only and misses some. Of about 69,000 clones in the sample, under 90% were seen once. The sequencing used CD4+ or CD8+ T cells sorted from blood, collected in a trial of the OX40 agonist ivuxolimab. All receptors derive from an adult with an advanced solid tumor such as melanoma, head and neck, liver or kidney cancer.

The chain joins TRBV6-1 to TRBJ1-6; tentative D call: TRBD1 (5 bases). This CDR3 spans 15 amino acids. V was cut by 6 bases and J by 3 bases, with 12 bases left in between. The germline gives CDR1 MNHNS, CDR2 SASEGT. This CDR3 is CASSWGEFYNSPLHF. The CDR3 DNA is TGTGCCAGCAGCTGGGGGGAGTTCTATAATTCACCCCTCCACTTT.

This clone is a singleton in its sample. V and J are TRBV19 and TRBJ2-7; TRBD1 matches at 8 bases. V was clipped by 3 bases and J by 4 bases; unmatched bases: 11. Germline V gives CDR1 LNHDA, CDR2 SQIVND (reference sequence). The CDR3 extends over 16 amino acids. The CDR3 nucleotides read TGTGCCAGTAGTATTAGTGCGACAGGGGTGGTTTACGAGCAGTACTTC. Translation: CASSISATGVVYEQYF.

This clone was detected a few times. The chain employs TRBV2 and TRBJ1-6; TRBD1 might be the D (5 bases). Trimming removed 3 bases at V and 4 bases at J, with 16 bases between. CDR1 and CDR2 (germline): SNHLY, FYNNEI. The CDR3 spans 17 residues. The DNA of the CDR3 is TGTGCCAGCAGTGATCCGTCCCTGGGGGTATATAATTCACCCCTCCACTTT. It translates to CASSDPSLGVYNSPLHF.

The V gene is TRBV6-5, the J gene TRBJ2-7; TRBD1 matches at 9 bases. The CDR3 sequence is 13 residues long. J lost 7 bases, V lost 0 bases, and 1 base had no gene match. Per germline, CDR1 MNHEY and CDR2 SVGAGI. The CDR3 coding sequence is TGTGCCAGCAGTTACTCGACAGGGGGGGAGCAGTACTTC. It translates to CASSYSTGGEQYF.

The chain is built from TRBV5-1 and TRBJ2-5, with no clear D. Germline lookup yields CDR1 SGHRS and CDR2 YFSETQ. The CDR3 sequence is 13 residues long. Between the trimmed V and J ends, which lost 2 bases and 4 bases, there was a span of 9 bases. The CDR3 sequence is CASSFSPGETQYF. In nucleotides, the CDR3 is TGCGCCAGCAGCTTTTCCCCTGGAGAGACCCAGTACTTC.

This chain uses TRBV28 with TRBJ2-6; tentative D call: TRBD1 (6 bases). The CDR3 length is 15 residues. Trimming left V 5 bases short and J 2 bases short, with 10 bases between. The germline V gene has CDR1 MDHEN and CDR2 SYDVKM. The DNA of the CDR3 is TGTGCCAGCAGTCCCGCAGGGGCTGGGGCCAACGTCCTGACTTTC. It translates to CASSPAGAGANVLTF.

The table lists this clone with a count of one. The same CDR3 arises from other DNA sequences in this sample as well. The CDR3 is CASSGQGGNTEAFF. CDR3 DNA: TGCGCCAGCAGCGGACAGGGGGGAAACACTGAAGCTTTCTTT. The rearrangement uses TRBV5-1 and TRBJ1-1; 10 bases line up with TRBD1. The CDR3 contains 14 residues. V was pared by 4 bases and J by 2 bases, with 2 bases of the junction left unmatched. CDR1 and CDR2 (germline): SGHRS, YFSETQ.

The chain recombines TRBV29-1 with TRBJ2-1; D is uncertain. The CDR3 is 12 residues long. Germline CDR1 SQVTM, CDR2 ANQGSEA. Between the trimmed V and J ends, which lost 7 bases and 0 bases, there was a span of 7 bases. The CDR3 nucleotides are TGCAGCGGCAGGAGCTCCTACAATGAGCAGTTCTTC. Its translation is CSGRSSYNEQFF.

V gene TRBV2 combines with J gene TRBJ2-1, with TRBD2 identical over 12 bases. The junction had 2 bases not matched to a gene; V was cut back by 3 bases and J by 2 bases. The CDR3 totals 16 residues. Germline assignment: CDR1 SNHLY and CDR2 FYNNEI. The CDR3, as DNA: TGTGCCAGCAGTGAGCTAGCGGGAGGGACCTACAATGAGCAGTTCTTC. Translating it yields CASSELAGGTYNEQFF.

This clone was counted once. The rearrangement links TRBV28 to TRBJ1-1; D not certain. The CDR3 is made up of 13 amino acids. Germline values: CDR1 MDHEN, CDR2 SYDVKM. Trimming cost V 4 bases and J 1 base, with 7 bases left between them. CDR3 region: CASSSYPNTEAFF. As DNA, the CDR3 is TGTGCCAGCAGTTCATATCCGAACACTGAAGCTTTCTTT.

The chain couples TRBV18 to TRBJ2-5, with D unresolved. The V end was cut by 6 bases, the J end by 2 bases, with 7 bases between. Looked up from germline, CDR1 is KGHSH and CDR2 is LQKENI. CDR3 length: 12 amino acids. The CDR3 here is CASSPTQETQYF. For the CDR3, the DNA is TGTGCCAGCTCGCCGACGCAAGAGACCCAGTACTTC. The entire variable domain, with the rest obtained from reference TRBV18 and TRBJ2-5, is as follows: NAGVMQNPRHLVRRRGQEARLRCSPMKGHSHVYWYRQLPEEGLKFMVYLQKENIIDESGMPKERFSAEFPKEGPSILRIQQVVRGDSAAYFCASSPTQETQYFGPGTRLLVL.

The V and J genes are TRBV6-5 and TRBJ1-1; unclear D gene. This CDR3 is 15 amino acids long. Germline V lookup: CDR1 MNHEY, CDR2 SVGAGI. Trimming removed 2 bases at V and 0 bases at J, with 10 bases between. CDR3 amino acids: CASSYIGGLNTEAFF. The CDR3 nucleotides are TGTGCCAGCAGTTACATAGGAGGGTTGAACACTGAAGCTTTCTTT.

The J gene is TRBJ1-2, the V gene TRBV5-5; possibly TRBD1 for D (5 bases). V lost 0 bases, J lost 0 bases, and 9 bases lay in between. This CDR3 is 15 amino acids long. Germline CDR1 reads SGHKS; CDR2 reads YYEKEE (reference sequence). The DNA for the CDR3 is TGTGCCAGCAGCTTGGGAGACAGCACTAACTATGGCTACACCTTC. Amino acids: CASSLGDSTNYGYTF.

This clone was detected only once. The V call is TRBV4-3, the J call TRBJ2-7; no firm D call. The germline V gene has CDR1 LGHNA and CDR2 YSLEER. V lost 0 bases to trimming and J lost 3 bases, with 9 bases between them. The CDR3 is 14 amino acids. CDR3 loop: CASSQDSDGYEQYF. CDR3 coding DNA: TGCGCCAGCAGCCAAGATTCGGACGGCTACGAGCAGTACTTC.

This clone showed up just once. This rearrangement joins TRBV5-4 to TRBJ2-1, with TRBD2 identical over 9 bases. V trimming: 4 bases; J trimming: 5 bases; junction bases outside the gene matches: 7. Per the germline V gene, CDR1 is SGHNT and CDR2 is YYREEE (reference sequence). There are 15 residues in the CDR3. The CDR3 region has the DNA TGTGCCAGCAGCCAATCGACTAGCGGACACAATGAGCAGTTCTTC. Its translation: CASSQSTSGHNEQFF.

The V and J genes are TRBV4-3 and TRBJ1-1; D unclear. Germline V gene data show CDR1 as LGHNA and CDR2 as YSLEER. Trimming removed 5 bases from V and 1 base from J, with 8 bases in between. The CDR3 has 13 amino acids. The CDR3 is CASSSSRNTEAFF. CDR3 nucleotide sequence: TGCGCCAGCAGCTCCTCTCGGAACACTGAAGCTTTCTTT.

The chain recombines TRBV18 with TRBJ1-4; D remains ambiguous. V lost 3 bases, J lost 0 bases, and 8 bases lay in between. The CDR3 has 15 amino acids. Germline V CDR1 and CDR2: KGHSH, LQKENI. The CDR3 loop is CASSPLSATNEKLFF. The CDR3 nucleotides read TGTGCCAGCTCACCTTTATCTGCAACTAATGAAAAACTGTTTTTT.

In its sample, this clone was seen a few times. The V and J genes are TRBV30 and TRBJ2-3, with a possible D match to TRBD2 (5 bases). The germline V gene has CDR1 GTSNPN and CDR2 SVGIG (reference sequence). The CDR3 contains 13 residues. Trimming shortened V by 2 bases and J by 2 bases, and 8 bases separated the two germline ends. As DNA, the CDR3 is TGTGCCTGGAGTTTGCTAGCCACAGATACGCAGTATTTT. Translation: CAWSLLATDTQYF.

This chain connects TRBV5-1 to TRBJ2-3; D might be TRBD2 (6 bases). Trimming removed 4 bases at V and 6 bases at J, with 12 bases between. Germline-derived CDR1 and CDR2 are SGHRS and YFSETQ. This CDR3 has 13 amino acids. The CDR3 is CASSTGLTDTQYF. The CDR3 DNA follows: TGCGCCAGCAGCACCGGACTAACCGATACGCAGTATTTT.

This chain links TRBV9 with TRBJ2-1; D remains ambiguous. Between the trimmed V and J ends, which lost 4 bases and 7 bases, there was a span of 12 bases. The V gene's germline CDR1 is SGDLS and CDR2 YYNGEE. The CDR3 runs to 13 residues. The CDR3 reads CASSPLKGNEQFF. The CDR3 coding sequence is TGTGCCAGCAGCCCACTGAAAGGGAATGAGCAGTTCTTC.

The genes are TRBV19 and TRBJ1-5; D call uncertain. From germline, CDR1 is LNHDA and CDR2 SQIVND (reference sequence). This CDR3 spans 14 amino acids. Trimming shortened V by 5 bases and J by 0 bases, and 8 bases separated the two germline ends. The CDR3 DNA sequence: TGTGCCAGTAGTCCATATGATAGCAATCAGCCCCAGCATTTT. Protein product: CASSPYDSNQPQHF. The entire variable domain, with the rest obtained from reference TRBV19 and TRBJ1-5, is as follows: DGGITQSPKYLFRKEGQNVTLSCEQNLNHDAMYWYRQDPGQGLRLIYYSQIVNDFQKGDIAEGYSVSREKKESFPLTVTSAQKNPTAFYLCASSPYDSNQPQHFGDGTRLSIL.

V and J are TRBV19 and TRBJ2-5; 9 bases are a match to TRBD1. The length of the CDR3 is 12 residues. Trimming at V came to 4 bases and at J to 9 bases, leaving 3 bases not matched to a gene. Germline V gives CDR1 LNHDA, CDR2 SQIVND (reference sequence). The DNA of the CDR3 is TGTGCCAGTAGTACCGGGACAGGGTCCCAGTACTTC. Protein sequence: CASSTGTGSQYF. Full variable domain (missing parts from reference TRBV19 and TRBJ2-5): DGGITQSPKYLFRKEGQNVTLSCEQNLNHDAMYWYRQDPGQGLRLIYYSQIVNDFQKGDIAEGYSVSREKKESFPLTVTSAQKNPTAFYLCASSTGTGSQYFGPGTRLLVL.

As concerns this clone: Other DNA sequences of this sample code for an identical CDR3. The V gene is TRBV2, the J gene TRBJ1-5; the D gene is possibly TRBD1 (5 bases). This CDR3 is built from 15 residues. Trimming took 5 bases from V and 6 from J, leaving 17 bases between them. Per germline, CDR1 SNHLY and CDR2 FYNNEI. The CDR3 is CASSHPGGGGQPQHF. The CDR3 coding sequence is TGTGCCAGCAGTCATCCGGGGGGTGGGGGTCAGCCCCAGCATTTT.

The chain links TRBV7-9 to TRBJ1-5, with 11 bases identical to TRBD1. The trim removed 5 bases at V and 3 bases at J, leaving 6 bases unmatched. There are 16 residues in the CDR3. Germline V CDR1 and CDR2: SEHNR, FQNEAQ (reference sequence). CDR3 residues: CASSPGTGGNNQPQHF. Written as DNA, the CDR3 is TGTGCCAGCAGCCCGGGGACAGGGGGTAACAATCAGCCCCAGCATTTT.

The chain has TRBV4-2 and TRBJ2-7; possible D gene TRBD2, 6 bases. Deletions cut 2 bases from V and 2 bases from J, with 13 bases between. This CDR3 has 15 residues. CDR1 is LGHNA, CDR2 YNFKEQ, per germline. The CDR3 DNA follows: TGTGCCAGCAGCCAATTCGATAGGGAGGCCTACGAGCAGTACTTC. Amino acid sequence: CASSQFDREAYEQYF.

V and J are TRBV29-1 and TRBJ1-1, with TRBD1 identical over 8 bases. CDR1 and CDR2 from the germline V gene are SQVTM and ANQGSEA. The CDR3 consists of 13 residues. V trimming: 7 bases; J trimming: 1 base; junction bases outside the gene matches: 5. CDR3 sequence reads: CSAQQGGNTEAFF. In nucleotides, the CDR3 is TGCAGCGCCCAACAGGGGGGGAACACTGAAGCTTTCTTT. Filled out from reference TRBV29-1 and TRBJ1-1, the complete variable domain reads SAVISQKPSRDICQRGTSLTIQCQVDSQVTMMFWYRQQPGQSLTLIATANQGSEATYESGFVIDKFPISRPNLTFSTLTVSNMSPEDSSIYLCSAQQGGNTEAFFGQGTRLTVV.

The CDR3 sequence: CASSQPDRGKVEQYF. CDR3 DNA sequence: TGCGCCAGCAGCCAACCGGACAGGGGGAAGGTCGAGCAGTACTTC. The V call is TRBV5-1, the J call TRBJ2-7; 10 bases match TRBD1. Germline CDR1 reads SGHRS; CDR2 reads YFSETQ. Trimming removed 4 bases from V and 6 bases from J; junction bases left unmatched: 10. The CDR3 runs 15 residues.

The rearrangement joins TRBV25-1 to TRBJ2-5; D possibly corresponds to TRBD2 (6 bases). Per germline, CDR1 MGHDK and CDR2 SYGVNS. The length of the CDR3 is 11 residues. V was trimmed by 7 bases and J by 11 bases, leaving 14 bases between them. DNA for the CDR3: TGTGCCAGCACCCTACCGGGAGAGCAGTACTTC. Encoded protein: CASTLPGEQYF. The full variable domain, completed using reference TRBV25-1 and TRBJ2-5, is EADIYQTPRYLVIGTGKKITLECSQTMGHDKMYWYQQDPGMELHLIHYSYGVNSTEKGDLSSESTVSRIRTEHFPLTLESARPSHTSQYLCASTLPGEQYFGPGTRLLVL.

The J gene is TRBJ1-3, the V gene TRBV7-2; 9 bases are a match to TRBD1. This CDR3 contains 17 residues. Germline V gene lookup returns CDR1 SGHTA and CDR2 FQGNSA. The V segment lost 5 bases and the J segment 0 bases; nucleotides outside the gene matches: 8. The CDR3 loop reads CASSPRQGDYSGNTIYF. As DNA, the CDR3 is TGTGCCAGCAGCCCGAGACAGGGGGACTACTCTGGAAACACCATATATTTT. The entire variable domain, with the rest obtained from reference TRBV7-2 and TRBJ1-3, is as follows: GAGVSQSPSNKVTEKGKDVELRCDPISGHTALYWYRQSLGQGLEFLIYFQGNSAPDKSGLPSDRFSAERTGGSVSTLTIQRTQQEDSAVYLCASSPRQGDYSGNTIYFGEGSWLTVV.

This clone was counted once. CDR3 region: CASSYSWDSYEQYF. The CDR3 DNA reads TGTGCCAGCAGTTACTCGTGGGACAGCTACGAGCAGTACTTC. This chain joins TRBV6-5 and TRBJ2-7; 7 bases line up with TRBD1. After removal of 0 bases from V and 3 bases from J, the junction contained 2 bases not matched to a gene. Germline V CDR1 and CDR2: MNHEY, SVGAGI. CDR3 length equals 14 residues.

The J gene is TRBJ2-7, the V gene TRBV6-1, with a possible D match to TRBD2 (6 bases). The CDR3 runs 13 residues. Trimming removed 7 bases from V and 3 bases from J, with 13 bases in between. Germline values: CDR1 MNHNS, CDR2 SASEGT. CDR3 protein: CASNGGLGYEQYF. The CDR3 DNA follows: TGTGCCAGCAACGGGGGTTTGGGCTACGAGCAGTACTTC.

The chain links TRBV27 to TRBJ2-7; D perhaps matches TRBD1 (5 bases). V lost 2 bases and J lost 5, with 7 bases in between. Germline-derived CDR1 and CDR2 are MNHEY and SMNVEV (reference sequence). The CDR3 length is 12 residues. The DNA of the CDR3 is TGTGCCAGCAGTTTAAGGGGAAACGAGCAGTACTTC. Encoded protein: CASSLRGNEQYF.